This T cell receptor beta chain emerged from a study of CD8+ T cells in alopecia areata. As for the study in general: Treated patients were dosed with oral tofacitinib, taking 5 to 10 mg twice daily. Treated patients received severity scores based on the percentage of scalp area affected.

Regarding this clone: As yet, its antigen is unknown.

Study-wide findings and caveats: Numerous clones, expanded in lesions, remained in scalp and blood during tofacitinib.

Treatment of the sample: oral pan-JAK inhibitor, 5-10 mg twice daily. Sorting of CD4+ and CD8+ T cells was performed on PBMCs. V was clipped by 1 base and J by 7 bases; unmatched bases: 10. Germline V gene lookup returns CDR1 SGDLS and CDR2 YYNGEE. The CDR3 sequence is 15 residues long. Extraction of RNA preceded its reverse transcription into cDNA, which served as the sequencing template. Profiling relied on immunoSEQ multiplex PCR, and the TCRdb table lists in-frame clones only, not all of them. The sample carries 150,000 to 200,000 clones, around 60% recorded once. The sequenced sample was CD4+ T cells sorted from blood, obtained at week 24, from a patient treated with tofacitinib. The clonotype was recovered from a human donor with alopecia areata. The chain has TRBV9 and TRBJ1-2; 7 nucleotides align to TRBD1. The CDR3 nucleotides read TGTGCCAGCAGCGTATCCCCTGACAGGGCGGTTGGCTACACCTTC. Protein product: CASSVSPDRAVGYTF.